This T cell receptor beta chain was captured by sequencing in a study of regulatory T cells in long-lasting Graves disease. Libraries of TCR beta came from iRepertoire HTBI primers plus Arm-PCR of CDR3 regions. TCRdb reanalysed the multiplex PCR reads using MiXCR and keeps one entry per CDR3 protein. The sample lists about 300,000 distinct CDR3 sequences; 15% to 20% were seen once. Germline V gene sequence: CDR1 SEHNR, CDR2 FQNEAQ (reference sequence). The CDR3 has 15 residues. Trimming left V 4 bases short and J 0 bases short, with 13 bases between. Regarding time point: newly diagnosed GD, antithyroid drugs for less than 3 months. The TCR library was made from RNA extracted from PBMCs. This clonotype appeared many times.

V is TRBV7-9 and J is TRBJ2-7; D call uncertain. The source was peripheral blood mononuclear cells (PBMCs), collected at new diagnosis, from a patient treated with antithyroid drugs. The sequence was collected from a female donor with Graves disease. CDR3 region: CASSYPAPSSYEQYF. The CDR3 DNA is TGTGCCAGCAGCTACCCGGCCCCTTCCTCCTACGAGCAGTACTTC.